Listed below are T cell receptor beta chains from one sample, sequenced in a study of blood T cell repertoires in COVID-19. Sequencing was performed with immunoSEQ multiplex PCR; in TCRdb, only in-frame clones are kept and a portion is missing. This sample carries tens of thousands of clones, 85% of them seen once, and the ten largest clones take 5% to 6%. The material sequenced was peripheral blood. Source of these receptors: an older man with acute or convalescent COVID-19. CDR3s include the opening cysteine and the closing phenylalanine or tryptophan. D genes are given only for firm matches. Part of the rows lack a size; the others show once, few, many or a class for expanded clones.

d_gene | j_gene | v_gene | abundance | CDR3nt | CDR3aa
- | TRBJ2-6 | TRBV19 | few | TGTGCCAGTAGTATGATACAGGCTCGCTCTGGGGCCAACGTCCTGACTTTC | CASSMIQARSGANVLTF
TRBD1 | TRBJ2-7 | TRBV4-1 | - | TGCGCCAGCAGCCCCCGGGACAGGGCATGGAACTACGAGCAGTACTTC | CASSPRDRAWNYEQYF
- | TRBJ2-5 | TRBV5-1 | - | TGCGCCAGCAGCTGGGACATCCAAGAGACCCAGTACTTC | CASSWDIQETQYF
TRBD1 | TRBJ1-2 | TRBV29-1 | - | TGCAGCGTTGTTGCTACAGGGGGCCTGTATGGCTACACCTTC | CSVVATGGLYGYTF
TRBD1 | TRBJ1-5 | TRBV18 | - | TGTGCCAGCTCACAACCGGGACAGGGGGGCCCGCCCCAGCATTTT | CASSQPGQGGPPQHF
TRBD1 | TRBJ1-3 | TRBV2 | - | TGTGCCAGCAGCCTAAACGGAGGACAGGGAGGAAACACCATATATTTT | CASSLNGGQGGNTIYF
- | TRBJ2-1 | TRBV21-1 | once | TGTGCCAGCAGCAAAGGCGAGACAGATCCCTACAATGAGCAGTTCTTC | CASSKGETDPYNEQFF
TRBD1 | TRBJ2-7 | TRBV5-1 | - | TGCGCCAGCAGCTCGGGACAGAGCGAAGAGCAGTACTTC | CASSSGQSEEQYF
- | TRBJ1-1 | TRBV6-5 | - | TGTGCCAGCACCCAGAGGCTCCTAAGGGGCACTGAAGCTTTCTTT | CASTQRLLRGTEAFF
- | TRBJ1-6 | TRBV5-6 | - | TGTGCCAGCATCCTCCGGGGAAGCTCCTATAATTCACCCCTCCACTTT | CASILRGSSYNSPLHF
- | TRBJ1-2 | TRBV21-1 | - | TGTGCCAGCAGCAAAGGAGAAGGGACAGCCATAGGCTATGGCTACACCTTC | CASSKGEGTAIGYGYTF
TRBD2 | TRBJ2-3 | TRBV19 | - | TGTGCCAGTAGTATCGCGGGGGGCACAGATACGCAGTATTTT | CASSIAGGTDTQYF
- | TRBJ1-2 | TRBV5-6 | - | TGTGCCAGCAGCTTGGCGGGGATCGCGGGCTACACCTTC | CASSLAGIAGYTF
- | TRBJ2-5 | TRBV5-1 | few | TGCGCCAGCAGCTTGGAAGGGGCAGCTCCCTTCCAAGAGACCCAGTACTTC | CASSLEGAAPFQETQYF
TRBD1 | TRBJ1-4 | TRBV2 | - | TGTGCCAGCAGCGTGACGGGGACAGGGGAGGAAAAACTGTTTTTT | CASSVTGTGEEKLFF
TRBD1 | TRBJ2-7 | TRBV12-3/TRBV12-4 | - | TGTGCCAGCAGTTTAGGGACAGGATACGAGCAGTACTTC | CASSLGTGYEQYF
- | TRBJ1-4 | TRBV7-2 | - | TGTGCCAGCAGCTTCTCCCTGGGGGGGGGAACTAATGAAAAACTGTTTTTT | CASSFSLGGGTNEKLFF
TRBD1 | TRBJ1-2 | TRBV6-5 | many | TGTGCCAGCAGTTACTCCCGGACAGGGGGCAGCTATGGCTACACCTTC | CASSYSRTGGSYGYTF
- | TRBJ2-7 | TRBV2 | - | TGTGCCAGCAGTGAGACAGCCGACGAGCAGTACTTC | CASSETADEQYF
- | TRBJ2-7 | TRBV5-5 | once | TGTGCCAGCAGCTTGGTCAACTCCTACGAGCAGTACTTC | CASSLVNSYEQYF
TRBD1 | TRBJ2-7 | TRBV2 | - | TGTGCCAGCAGTGCCCTCTCCCCGGGACAGGGGACCTACGAGCAGTACTTC | CASSALSPGQGTYEQYF
- | TRBJ1-2 | TRBV9 | - | TGTGCCAGCAGCGTAACCCAAGACTCGGATGGCTACACCTTC | CASSVTQDSDGYTF
TRBD1 | TRBJ2-3 | TRBV19 | - | TGTGCCAGTAGTACCTATCTAACAGGGGGCACAGATACGCAGTATTTT | CASSTYLTGGTDTQYF
- | TRBJ2-3 | TRBV19 | few | TGTGCCAGTAGTCTCCTATTATTCACAGATACGCAGTATTTT | CASSLLLFTDTQYF
TRBD1 | TRBJ2-1 | TRBV19 | - | TGTGCGTCGACGGAGGGCAGGGGGCTAGGTGAGCAGTTCTTC | CASTEGRGLGEQFF
TRBD1 | TRBJ1-4 | TRBV3-1/TRBV3-2 | - | TGTGCCAGCAGCCTACAGGGGGACAATGAAAAACTGTTTTTT | CASSLQGDNEKLFF
- | TRBJ2-3 | TRBV2 | - | TGTGCCAGCAGTGACGGGAGCACAGATACGCAGTATTTT | CASSDGSTDTQYF
- | TRBJ1-1 | TRBV9 | few | TGTGCCAGCAGCGTAGCGACAGGCAACACTGAAGCTTTCTTT | CASSVATGNTEAFF
TRBD2 | TRBJ2-5 | TRBV6-5 | - | TGTGCCAGCAGTTATTCCGGCGGGGGGGCCGGTGGGACCCAGTACTTC | CASSYSGGGAGGTQYF
TRBD2 | TRBJ2-5 | TRBV5-1 | - | TGCGCCAGCAGCCGGCGCGGGGGGCAGGAGACCCAGTACTTC | CASSRRGGQETQYF
- | TRBJ2-1 | TRBV7-9 | - | TGTGCCAGCAGCTCTATCGGGACTCACGATCGTTACAATGAGCAGTTCTTC | CASSSIGTHDRYNEQFF
- | TRBJ1-6 | TRBV2 | - | TGTGCCAGCAGTGAATCCAGGGATTATTCACCCCTCCACTTT | CASSESRDYSPLHF